The 12 T cell receptor beta chains listed next were all sequenced from one sample in a study of early T cells in non-severe SARS-CoV-2 infection. TCRdb redid the calling of the 5' RACE reads with MiXCR, one entry per CDR3 protein. The data contain around 47,000 distinct CDR3 sequences, 11% of them singletons. Sample: whole blood. All receptors derive from an adult who was a healthcare worker with PCR-confirmed SARS-CoV-2 infection or an uninfected control (not recorded which).

This clonotype turned up a few times. V is TRBV19 and J is TRBJ2-3; tentatively, D is TRBD1 or TRBD2 (5 bases each). Germline CDR1 LNHDA, CDR2 SQIVND (reference sequence). The CDR3 consists of 13 residues. Trimming took 9 bases from V and 0 from J, leaving 10 bases between them. The CDR3 DNA is TGTGCCAGCGGGACGTTGAGCACAGATACGCAGTATTTT. Translating gives CASGTLSTDTQYF.

At least ten counts were recorded for this clonotype. The genes are TRBV20-1 and TRBJ2-7, with D perhaps TRBD2 (5 bases). CDR1 and CDR2 from the germline V gene are DFQATT and SNEGSKA (reference sequence). The CDR3 spans 15 residues. V lost 1 base and J 2 bases, leaving 15 bases between the germline ends. The CDR3 DNA is TGCAGTGCTAGAGTCCAAGGGAGACCCACCTACGAGCAGTACTTC. The encoded protein is CSARVQGRPTYEQYF.

In this sample, this clonotype turned up many times. The gene calls are TRBV6-5 and TRBJ2-2; D gene unclear. Germline CDR1 and CDR2: MNHEY and SVGAGI. The CDR3 loop spans 16 amino acids. V was shortened by 0 bases and J by 1 base, with 9 bases between the two germline ends. CDR3: CASSYSGLGNTGELFF. CDR3 nucleotides: TGTGCCAGCAGTTACTCAGGCCTGGGGAACACCGGGGAGCTGTTTTTT.

This clonotype was seen more than once but under ten times. This sequence joins TRBV29-1 and TRBJ1-1; TRBD1 might be the D (5 bases). The V end lost 6 bases, the J end lost 7 bases, and 15 bases lay between the germline ends. Germline V gene data show CDR1 as SQVTM and CDR2 as ANQGSEA. This CDR3 has 12 amino acids. CDR3 sequence: CSVQDTGGEAFF. DNA of the CDR3: TGCAGCGTCCAGGACACTGGCGGTGAAGCTTTCTTT.

CDR3 bases: TGTGCCAGCAGTTACTCGCGCGCGATAGCAGGCTACACCTTC. The encoded protein is CASSYSRAIAGYTF. The V gene is TRBV6-2 or TRBV6-3, the J gene TRBJ1-2; D uncertain. The V end was cut by 0 bases, the J end by 8 bases, with 13 bases between. The length of the CDR3 is 14 residues. Germline V gene sequence: CDR1 MNHEY, CDR2 SVGEGT.

This chain connects TRBV5-1 to TRBJ1-3; D is unresolved. Per germline, CDR1 SGHRS and CDR2 YFSETQ. The CDR3 loop spans 15 amino acids. Trimming left V 4 bases short and J 4 bases short, with 15 bases between. The CDR3 protein is CASSPSPGMGNTIYF. Written as DNA, the CDR3 is TGCGCCAGCAGCCCGAGCCCGGGGATGGGAAACACCATATATTTT.

The V gene is TRBV7-2, the J gene TRBJ2-1; possible D gene TRBD2, 6 bases. Germline V CDR1 and CDR2: SGHTA, FQGNSA. The CDR3 has 15 residues. Trimming stripped 7 bases from V and 7 bases from J, with 20 bases between. The CDR3 DNA reads as TGTGCCAGCAAATTCTCCGGCGGGAAAGGGAATGAGCAGTTCTTC. It translates to CASKFSGGKGNEQFF.

As concerns this clonotype: A much larger clone is a single base away; this may be a read error. V is TRBV20-1 and J is TRBJ2-7, with TRBD1 matching over 8 bases. The CDR3 spans 13 residues. Per the germline V gene, CDR1 is DFQATT and CDR2 is SNEGSKA (reference sequence). In DNA form, the CDR3 reads TGCAGTGCTCCGGACAGGGTCTCCTACGAGCAGTGCTTC. This encodes CSAPDRVSYEQCF.

This clonotype has more than one count but fewer than ten. The V and J genes are TRBV28 and TRBJ1-6, with D possibly matching TRBD1 (5 bases). The germline CDR1 and CDR2 sequences are MDHEN and SYDVKM. CDR3 length: 14 residues. V was clipped by 3 bases and J by 5 bases, with 8 bases between them. CDR3: CASSFGANNSPLHF. The CDR3 nucleotides are TGTGCCAGCAGTTTCGGGGCAAATAATTCACCCCTCCACTTT.

CDR3 sequence (DNA): TGTGCCAGCAGCTTGGGACCTGAAGCTTTCTTT. It encodes CASSLGPEAFF. The J gene is TRBJ1-1, the V gene TRBV5-6; D unresolved. The germline V and J ends were trimmed by 0 bases and 6 bases, with 3 bases remaining between them. This CDR3 is built from 11 residues. Looked up from germline, CDR1 is SGHDT and CDR2 is YYEEEE. Complete variable domain (other parts from reference TRBV5-6 and TRBJ1-1): DAGVTQSPTHLIKTRGQQVTLRCSPKSGHDTVSWYQQALGQGPQFIFQYYEEEERQRGNFPDRFSGHQFPNYSSELNVNALLLGDSALYLCASSLGPEAFFGQGTRLTVV.

In its sample, this clonotype was seen a few times. The genes are TRBV11-2 and TRBJ2-7; D uncertain. The germline CDR1 and CDR2 sequences are SGHAT and FQNNGV. The CDR3 is 15 amino acids. Trimming pared 7 bases from V and 2 bases from J, leaving 18 bases between. CDR3 in amino acids: CASTPVGRRPYEQYF. The CDR3 DNA follows: TGTGCCAGCACTCCCGTGGGCCGGCGTCCCTACGAGCAGTACTTC.

This clonotype was recorded at least ten times. This chain connects TRBV28 to TRBJ1-5; D gene unclear. The ends were cut back, 1 base at V and 6 bases at J, with 4 bases in the middle. The CDR3 spans 12 residues. CDR1 MDHEN and CDR2 SYDVKM come from the germline V gene. The CDR3 reads CASSLLGQPQHF. CDR3 sequence (DNA): TGTGCCAGCAGTTTATTGGGTCAGCCCCAGCATTTT.